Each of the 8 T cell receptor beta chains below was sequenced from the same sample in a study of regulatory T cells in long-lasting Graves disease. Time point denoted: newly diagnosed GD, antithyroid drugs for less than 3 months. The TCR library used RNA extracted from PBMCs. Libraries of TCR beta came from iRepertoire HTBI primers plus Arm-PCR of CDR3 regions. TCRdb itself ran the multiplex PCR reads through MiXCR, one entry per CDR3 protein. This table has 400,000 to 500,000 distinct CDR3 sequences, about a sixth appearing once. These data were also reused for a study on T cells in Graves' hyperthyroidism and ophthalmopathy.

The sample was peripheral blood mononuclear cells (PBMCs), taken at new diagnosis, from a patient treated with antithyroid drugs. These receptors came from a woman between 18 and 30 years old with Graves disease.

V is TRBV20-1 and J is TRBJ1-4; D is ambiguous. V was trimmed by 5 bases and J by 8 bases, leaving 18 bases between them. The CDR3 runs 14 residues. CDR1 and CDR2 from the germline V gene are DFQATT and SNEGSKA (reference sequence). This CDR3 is CSAERMQSAEKLFF. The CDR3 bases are TGCAGTGCTGAAAGGATGCAAAGTGCGGAAAAACTGTTTTTT.

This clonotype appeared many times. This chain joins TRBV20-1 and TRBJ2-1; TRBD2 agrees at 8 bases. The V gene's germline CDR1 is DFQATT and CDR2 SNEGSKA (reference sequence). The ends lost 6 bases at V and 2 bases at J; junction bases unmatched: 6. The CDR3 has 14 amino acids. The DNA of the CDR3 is TGCAGTGCCAAGCGGGAGTGGCCCTACAATGAGCAGTTCTTC. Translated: CSAKREWPYNEQFF.

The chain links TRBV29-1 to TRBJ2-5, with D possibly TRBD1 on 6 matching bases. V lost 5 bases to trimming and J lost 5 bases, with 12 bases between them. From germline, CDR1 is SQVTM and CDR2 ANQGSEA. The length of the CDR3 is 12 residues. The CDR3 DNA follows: TGCAGCGTTAACAGGGTTCCCGAGACCCAGTACTTC. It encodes CSVNRVPETQYF. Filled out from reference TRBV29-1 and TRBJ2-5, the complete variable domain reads SAVISQKPSRDICQRGTSLTIQCQVDSQVTMMFWYRQQPGQSLTLIATANQGSEATYESGFVIDKFPISRPNLTFSTLTVSNMSPEDSSIYLCSVNRVPETQYFGPGTRLLVL.

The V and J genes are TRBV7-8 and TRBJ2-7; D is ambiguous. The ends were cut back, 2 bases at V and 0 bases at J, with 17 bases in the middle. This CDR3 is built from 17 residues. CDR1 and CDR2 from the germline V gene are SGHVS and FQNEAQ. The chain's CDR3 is CASSLSPMPTNSYEQYF. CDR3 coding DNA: TGTGCCAGCAGCTTATCACCCATGCCGACAAACTCCTACGAGCAGTACTTC.

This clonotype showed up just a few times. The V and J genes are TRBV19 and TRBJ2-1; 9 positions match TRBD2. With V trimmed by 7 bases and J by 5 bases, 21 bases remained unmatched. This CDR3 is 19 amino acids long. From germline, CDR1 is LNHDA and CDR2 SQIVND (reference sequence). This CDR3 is CASTHSGSLVRQVDNEQFF. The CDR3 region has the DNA TGTGCCAGTACCCATAGCGGGAGCCTCGTACGGCAGGTCGACAATGAGCAGTTCTTC.

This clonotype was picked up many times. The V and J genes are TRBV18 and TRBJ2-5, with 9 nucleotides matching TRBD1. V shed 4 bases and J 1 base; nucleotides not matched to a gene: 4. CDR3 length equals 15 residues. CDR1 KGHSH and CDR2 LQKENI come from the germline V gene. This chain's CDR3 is CASSRKQGAQETQYF. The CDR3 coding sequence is TGTGCCAGCTCACGAAAACAGGGGGCCCAAGAGACCCAGTACTTC. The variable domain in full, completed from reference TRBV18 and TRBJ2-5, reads NAGVMQNPRHLVRRRGQEARLRCSPMKGHSHVYWYRQLPEEGLKFMVYLQKENIIDESGMPKERFSAEFPKEGPSILRIQQVVRGDSAAYFCASSRKQGAQETQYFGPGTRLLVL.

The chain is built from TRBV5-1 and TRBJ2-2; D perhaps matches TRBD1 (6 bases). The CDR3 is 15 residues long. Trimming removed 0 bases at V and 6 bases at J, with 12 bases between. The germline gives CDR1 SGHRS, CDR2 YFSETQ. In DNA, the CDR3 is TGCGCCAGCAGCTTGGACCCAGGGGTGGCCGGGGAGCTGTTTTTT. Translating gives CASSLDPGVAGELFF. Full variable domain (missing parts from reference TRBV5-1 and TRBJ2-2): KAGVTQTPRYLIKTRGQQVTLSCSPISGHRSVSWYQQTPGQGLQFLFEYFSETQRNKGNFPGRFSGRQFSNSRSEMNVSTLELGDSALYLCASSLDPGVAGELFFGEGSRLTVL.

The CDR3 sequence: CASSPRLAGGHYEQYF. The CDR3 nucleotides are TGTGCCAGCAGCCCCCGACTAGCGGGAGGCCACTACGAGCAGTACTTC. The rearrangement uses TRBV11-2 and TRBJ2-7; 13 bases map to TRBD2. Trimming removed 5 bases from V and 3 bases from J; junction bases left unmatched: 7. Looked up from germline, CDR1 is SGHAT and CDR2 is FQNNGV. CDR3 size: 16 residues. Using reference TRBV11-2 and TRBJ2-7 for the parts outside the CDR3, the full variable domain is EAGVAQSPRYKIIEKRQSVAFWCNPISGHATLYWYQQILGQGPKLLIQFQNNGVVDDSQLPKDRFSAERLKGVDSTLKIQPAKLEDSAVYLCASSPRLAGGHYEQYFGPGTRLTVT.